The 14 T cell receptor beta chains below all came from one sample that was sequenced in a study of blood T cell repertoires in COVID-19. Clones were sequenced by immunoSEQ multiplex PCR, and TCRdb holds only the in-frame ones, with some missing. This sample has 75,000 to 95,000 clones, with around four fifths found just once. The specimen sequenced was peripheral blood. All receptors come from a man older than 75 with active or convalescent COVID-19.

This rearrangement joins TRBV11-2 to TRBJ2-1; TRBD1 agrees at 9 bases. V lost 5 bases and J lost 9; bases outside the gene matches: 5. The CDR3 totals 13 residues. Germline V CDR1 and CDR2: SGHAT, FQNNGV. The CDR3 sequence is CASSPGQGSEQFF. The CDR3 bases are TGTGCCAGCAGCCCGGGACAGGGTAGTGAGCAGTTCTTC.

The V gene is TRBV28, the J gene TRBJ1-1, with D possibly being TRBD1 (6 bases). V was clipped by 7 bases and J by 0 bases, with 24 bases between them. Germline V CDR1 and CDR2: MDHEN, SYDVKM. The CDR3 consists of 18 residues. The CDR3 here is CASTIPHRVGILNTEAFF. CDR3 DNA: TGTGCCAGCACCATCCCCCACAGGGTCGGAATATTGAACACTGAAGCTTTCTTT.

The rearrangement uses TRBV6-5 and TRBJ2-3; TRBD2 is a possible D gene (5 bases). V lost 5 bases and J 2 bases, leaving 11 bases between the germline ends. The CDR3 spans 14 residues. Looked up from germline, CDR1 is MNHEY and CDR2 is SVGAGI. The CDR3 region is CASSPGLYTDTQYF. The CDR3 region has the DNA TGTGCCAGCAGTCCAGGACTCTACACAGATACGCAGTATTTT.

The gene calls are TRBV5-1 and TRBJ2-4; 7 bases map to TRBD2. V gave up 0 bases and J gave up 8 bases; unmatched junction bases: 8. The CDR3 runs 15 residues. In germline, CDR1 is SGHRS, CDR2 YFSETQ. The CDR3, as DNA: TGCGCCAGCAGCTTGGCCAACAGTGCGGGGGACATTCAGTACTTC. This sequence encodes CASSLANSAGDIQYF. Full variable domain (remainder filled in from reference TRBV5-1 and TRBJ2-4): KAGVTQTPRYLIKTRGQQVTLSCSPISGHRSVSWYQQTPGQGLQFLFEYFSETQRNKGNFPGRFSGRQFSNSRSEMNVSTLELGDSALYLCASSLANSAGDIQYFGAGTRLSVL.

There are a few counts of this clone. The CDR3 DNA follows: TGCGCCAGCAGCCCGGAATGGTCGGGGGAGTCCCTCCACTTT. Translation gives CASSPEWSGESLHF. The chain combines TRBV5-1 with TRBJ1-6, with TRBD1 as a possible D gene (5 bases). This CDR3 has 14 residues. Per germline, CDR1 SGHRS and CDR2 YFSETQ. V lost 4 bases and J 14 bases, leaving 19 bases between the germline ends.

The chain links TRBV7-3 to TRBJ2-5; D may be TRBD1 (5 bases). The CDR3 has 15 residues. CDR1 and CDR2 from the germline V gene are SGHTA and FQGTGA. V was pared by 1 base and J by 1 base, with 10 bases between. The CDR3 DNA follows: TGTGCCAGCAGCTTAAGGGGAACAGGCCAAGAGACCCAGTACTTC. This sequence encodes CASSLRGTGQETQYF.

The chain has TRBV28 and TRBJ2-4, with TRBD1 matching over 7 bases. The trim removed 2 bases at V and 0 bases at J, leaving 16 bases unmatched. From germline, CDR1 is MDHEN and CDR2 SYDVKM. CDR3 length: 20 residues. CDR3 in amino acids: CASSLGRSGGPPLAKNIQYF. The CDR3 nucleotides are TGTGCCAGCAGTTTAGGCCGGTCAGGGGGTCCACCCTTAGCCAAAAACATTCAGTACTTC.

The genes are TRBV19 and TRBJ1-2; D not certain. Trimming took 4 bases from V and 1 from J, leaving 13 bases between them. Germline values: CDR1 LNHDA, CDR2 SQIVND (reference sequence). The CDR3 loop spans 15 amino acids. The CDR3 DNA reads as TGTGCCAGTAGTAGACGGGGAACGGATAACTATGGCTACACCTTC. Residues: CASSRRGTDNYGYTF.

This clone was recorded only once. DNA for the CDR3: TGTGCCAGCAGTCAGACAGGGGCTTTATATGGCTACACCTTC. Translation gives CASSQTGALYGYTF. V gene TRBV25-1 combines with J gene TRBJ1-2; 8 nucleotides match TRBD1. The CDR3 has 14 amino acids. V shed 5 bases, J shed 5 bases, and the junction held 7 bases outside the gene matches. Germline V gives CDR1 MGHDK, CDR2 SYGVNS.

The V gene is TRBV19, the J gene TRBJ1-2, with TRBD1 identical over 8 bases. There are 13 residues in the CDR3. With V trimmed by 9 bases and J by 3 bases, 6 bases remained unmatched. Germline V gene lookup returns CDR1 LNHDA and CDR2 SQIVND (reference sequence). Here the CDR3 DNA reads TGTGCCAGCGGGAACAGGGGGGACTATGGCTACACCTTC. It specifies CASGNRGDYGYTF.

This clone was seen a single time. The chain joins TRBV19 to TRBJ1-5, with D tentatively TRBD1 (6 bases). Per germline, CDR1 LNHDA and CDR2 SQIVND (reference sequence). The CDR3 totals 16 residues. V lost 5 bases to trimming and J lost 0 bases, with 14 bases between them. CDR3 amino acids: CASSLDGQRSNQPQHF. The CDR3 region has the DNA TGTGCCAGTAGTCTGGATGGACAGCGTAGCAATCAGCCCCAGCATTTT.

The V call is TRBV21-1, the J call TRBJ2-3; TRBD2 is taken as the D call from the table, unchecked against the DNA. TRBV21-1 is tagged as a pseudogene. This CDR3 region has 18 residues. The CDR3 reads CASSKEGLELGLTDTQYF. CDR3 DNA: TGTGCCAGCAGCAAAGAGGGACTCGAACTGGGGCTCACAGATACGCAGTATTTT.

The table lists this clone with a few counts. The chain recombines TRBV3-1 (or the pseudogene TRBV3-2) with TRBJ2-5; 10 bases line up with TRBD2. CDR1 and CDR2 from the germline V gene are LGHDT and YNNKEL (reference sequence). The CDR3 loop spans 15 amino acids. J lost 3 bases, V lost 2 bases, and 3 bases had no gene match. The CDR3 sequence: CASSQILAGKETQYF. The CDR3 DNA reads TGTGCCAGCAGCCAAATACTAGCGGGGAAAGAGACCCAGTACTTC.

The chain links TRBV19 to TRBJ1-4, with 9 bases that match TRBD1. CDR3 length equals 16 residues. V trimming: 3 bases; J trimming: 5 bases; junction bases outside the gene matches: 7. The V gene's germline CDR1 is LNHDA and CDR2 SQIVND (reference sequence). CDR3: CASSIPPGQGNEKLFF. CDR3 nucleotide sequence: TGTGCCAGTAGTATCCCCCCGGGACAGGGAAATGAAAAACTGTTTTTT.